These T cell receptor beta chains were read from a single sample in a study of post-analysis software for immune sequencing data. A single record per CDR3 protein comes from TCRdb applying MiXCR to the PCR reads. The data show about half a million distinct CDR3 sequences, less than 40% seen once. Material for sequencing was blood. Receptors originate from a girl under 18 with multiple sclerosis. Each CDR3 is given with its conserved first and last residue. D genes are given only for firm matches. For some rows the clone size is stated as once, few or many, or as a class when expanded; others skip it.

>NA|NA|TRBJ1-2|TRBV15
CATSLKGEPNYGYTF
TGTGCCACCAGCTTAAAGGGGGAGCCCAACTATGGCTACACCTTC
>NA|NA|TRBJ1-6|TRBV9
CASSVEDSSYNSPLHF
TGTGCCAGCAGCGTAGAGGACTCCTCCTATAATTCACCCCTCCACTTT
>TRBD1|NA|TRBJ1-2|TRBV6-5
CASSPGGRANYGYTF
TGTGCCAGCAGTCCAGGGGGAAGGGCTAACTATGGCTACACCTTC
>NA|few|TRBJ2-4|TRBV3-1
CASSQGEGNPQYF
TGTGCCAGCAGCCAAGGTGAGGGAAACCCGCAGTACTTC
>NA|NA|TRBJ1-1|TRBV6-6
CASSYTGSNTEAFF
TGTGCCAGCAGTTACACAGGGTCAAACACTGAAGCTTTCTTT
>NA|NA|TRBJ1-1|TRBV5-1
CASSLEGGDTEAFF
TGCGCCAGCAGCTTGGAAGGGGGAGACACTGAAGCTTTCTTT
>TRBD1|NA|TRBJ2-7|TRBV25-1
CASRLGQGAYEQYF
TGTGCCAGCAGGCTGGGGCAGGGGGCCTACGAGCAGTACTTC
>NA|NA|TRBJ2-5|TRBV5-1
CASSLAGAGTYRKTTQETQYF
TGCGCCAGCAGCTTGGCCGGGGCTGGGACATACAGAAAGACAACCCAAGAGACCCAGTACTTC
>TRBD1|NA|TRBJ2-7|TRBV2
CASRATGGGETQYF
TGTGCCAGCAGGGCCACAGGGGGAGGAGAGACTCAGTACTTC
>NA|few|TRBJ2-3|TRBV7-9
CASSLEQDTDTQYF
TGTGCCAGCAGCTTAGAGCAGGACACAGATACGCAGTATTTT
>NA|once|TRBJ2-1|TRBV18
CASSPPSSGPNEQFF
TGTGCCAGCTCACCACCTTCGTCAGGGCCCAATGAGCAGTTCTTC
>NA|NA|TRBJ2-4|TRBV5-1
CASSSVDREENIQYF
TGCGCCAGCAGCTCGGTAGACAGGGAGGAAAACATTCAGTACTTC
>NA|few|TRBJ2-7|TRBV10-3
CAISESRYEQYF
TGTGCCATCAGTGAATCAAGATACGAGCAGTACTTC
>TRBD2|NA|TRBJ2-5|TRBV5-1
CASSLVGTSAQETQYF
TGCGCCAGCAGCTTGGTCGGGACTAGCGCACAAGAGACCCAGTACTTC
>TRBD2|few|TRBJ2-5|TRBV10-3
CAISAGTSGSRTQETQYF
TGTGCCATCAGTGCCGGGACTAGCGGATCAAGGACTCAAGAGACCCAGTACTTC
>NA|few|TRBJ2-3|TRBV29-1
CGTLSLDTQYF
TGCGGCACCCTCAGTCTAGATACGCAGTATTTT
>TRBD1|many|TRBJ1-1|TRBV11-2
CASSLASGTGLNTEAFF
TGTGCCAGCAGCTTAGCGTCCGGGACAGGCTTGAACACTGAAGCTTTCTTT
>NA|few|TRBJ1-1|TRBV12-3/TRBV12-4
CASRADGMNTEAFF
TGTGCCAGCAGGGCGGACGGGATGAACACTGAAGCTTTCTTT
>NA|few|TRBJ2-1|TRBV19
CASRLAGVREQFF
TGTGCCAGTAGGCTGGCAGGGGTAAGGGAGCAGTTCTTC
>NA|few|TRBJ2-5|TRBV20-1
CSARGDSQETQYF
TGCAGTGCTAGGGGGGACTCCCAAGAGACCCAGTACTTC
>NA|NA|TRBJ1-2|TRBV6-6
CASSYCPLQGYGYTF
TGTGCCAGCAGTTACTGTCCCTTACAGGGCTATGGCTACACCTTC
>NA|NA|TRBJ1-1|TRBV29-1
CSVEKPGGRNTEAFF
TGCAGCGTTGAGAAGCCTGGCGGCCGGAACACTGAAGCTTTCTTT
>NA|few|TRBJ1-2|TRBV10-3
CAISDGTHGDNYGYTF
TGTGCCATCAGCGACGGGACCCATGGGGATAACTATGGCTACACCTTC
>NA|few|TRBJ2-1|TRBV5-1
CASSPEGRGLYNEQFF
TGCGCCAGCAGCCCAGAGGGGCGGGGACTTTACAATGAGCAGTTCTTC
>NA|few|TRBJ2-5|TRBV11-2
CASSLEGSWGETQYF
TGTGCCAGCAGCTTAGAGGGCAGTTGGGGTGAGACCCAGTACTTC
>NA|few|TRBJ2-1|TRBV4-2
CASSQATGTRLYNEQFF
TGTGCCAGCAGCCAAGCAACCGGGACACGGCTCTACAATGAGCAGTTCTTC
>NA|NA|TRBJ1-1|TRBV6-5
CASSYNTGTVGFTEAFF
TGTGCCAGCAGTTACAACACCGGGACGGTGGGATTCACTGAAGCTTTCTTT
>NA|few|TRBJ1-6|TRBV20-1
CSARAVDSWYNSPLHF
TGCAGTGCTAGAGCCGTCGACAGCTGGTATAATTCACCCCTCCACTTT
>NA|NA|TRBJ1-6|TRBV9
CASSVLSGTDSPLHF
TGTGCCAGCAGCGTTCTTTCGGGAACCGATTCACCCCTCCACTTT
>NA|NA|TRBJ2-1|TRBV3-1
CASSQGQEQFF
TGTGCCAGCAGCCAAGGACAGGAGCAGTTCTTC
>TRBD2|few|TRBJ2-7|TRBV6-2/TRBV6-3
CASSYTGGSYEQYF
TGTGCCAGCAGTTACACGGGGGGCTCCTACGAGCAGTACTTC
>TRBD1|many|TRBJ1-2|TRBV29-1
CSAHDRAGYGYTF
TGCAGCGCTCACGACAGGGCTGGCTATGGCTACACCTTC
>TRBD1|NA|TRBJ2-1|TRBV4-2
CASSQDFQGVEQFF
TGTGCCAGCAGCCAAGATTTTCAGGGGGTTGAGCAGTTCTTC
>NA|many|TRBJ2-1|TRBV12-3/TRBV12-4
CASSFSGGYNEQFF
TGTGCCAGCAGTTTTTCAGGGGGGTACAATGAGCAGTTCTTC
>NA|NA|TRBJ1-2|TRBV11-2
CASSLFTGVGYTF
TGTGCCAGCAGCTTATTTACCGGTGTCGGCTACACCTTC
>TRBD2|NA|TRBJ2-3|TRBV5-1
CASSADTSGVTDTQYF
TGCGCCAGCAGCGCAGACACTAGCGGGGTCACAGATACGCAGTATTTT
>NA|NA|TRBJ1-3|TRBV12-3/TRBV12-4
CASRPQDLSGNTIYF
TGTGCCAGCAGACCACAGGATCTCTCTGGAAACACCATATATTTT
>NA|few|TRBJ1-1|TRBV3-1
CASSPPRQGNIEAFF
TGTGCCAGCAGCCCCCCAAGGCAGGGCAATATTGAAGCTTTCTTT
>TRBD2|NA|TRBJ2-2|TRBV4-2
CASSQDNDPGLANTGELFF
TGTGCCAGCAGCCAAGACAACGACCCGGGACTAGCAAACACCGGGGAGCTGTTTTTT
>NA|few|TRBJ1-1|TRBV29-1
CSVDRQDMNTEAFF
TGCAGCGTTGATCGACAGGACATGAACACTGAAGCTTTCTTT
>NA|NA|TRBJ1-2|TRBV5-1
CASSRDTGPYGYTF
TGCGCCAGCAGCCGGGACACGGGACCCTATGGCTACACCTTC
>NA|NA|TRBJ1-1|TRBV29-1
CSVGTREAEMNTEAFF
TGCAGCGTTGGGACCCGCGAGGCTGAAATGAACACTGAAGCTTTCTTT
>NA|few|TRBJ2-5|TRBV20-1
CSAQRVGGQETQYF
TGCAGTGCCCAGAGGGTGGGGGGTCAAGAGACCCAGTACTTC
>NA|NA|TRBJ2-3|TRBV7-2
CASSLGFRLDDTQYF
TGTGCCAGCAGCTTAGGTTTTCGACTAGATGATACGCAGTATTTT
>NA|few|TRBJ2-5|TRBV4-1
CASSQSRGETQYF
TGCGCCAGCAGCCAATCCAGGGGAGAGACCCAGTACTTC
>NA|few|TRBJ2-1|TRBV3-1
CASSPLNLNEQFF
TGTGCCAGCAGCCCCCTAAACTTGAATGAGCAGTTCTTC
>TRBD1|NA|TRBJ1-1|TRBV5-6
CASSSGTGMNTEAFF
TGTGCCAGCAGCTCCGGGACAGGCATGAACACTGAAGCTTTCTTT
>NA|NA|TRBJ2-7|TRBV5-5
CASRRSSYEQYF
TGTGCCAGCAGGAGGAGCTCCTACGAGCAGTACTTC
>TRBD1|NA|TRBJ2-1|TRBV20-1
CSVPLGGDRGLNEQFF
TGCAGTGTCCCGCTAGGGGGGGACAGGGGTTTAAATGAGCAGTTCTTC